This T cell receptor beta chain was documented in a study of vaccination effects on CD4 cells after COVID-19. Study information: Viral peptide pool expansion of antigen-specific CD4+ T cells preceded sequencing in the ViraFEST assay. Researchers reported culturing two million PBMC in each well, adding approximately 10 IU/ml IL-2 and approximately 10 ug/ml peptides.

For this clone: Its specificity is unknown.

Whole-study findings and limits: Clones induced by infection and by vaccine showed marked clonal contraction late after vaccination.

Only in-frame clones appear in the TCRdb table, and some are missing; sequencing was by immunoSEQ multiplex PCR. Among fewer than 75,000 clones listed, 78% were seen once. CD4+ T cells were isolated after less than 13 days of culture. Each person got two doses of an mRNA SARS-CoV-2 vaccine, BNT162b2 or mRNA-1273. On both days 3 and 7, half of the culture medium was replaced with IL-2 medium. Germline values: CDR1 LNHDA, CDR2 SQIVND (reference sequence). This CDR3 has 13 amino acids. Trimming removed 10 bases at V and 7 bases at J, with 14 bases between. The source was CD4+ T cells from PBMCs cultured without peptide, collected after COVID-19 vaccination. This sequence was found in a human donor who received a COVID-19 vaccine. The V call is TRBV19, the J call TRBJ1-6, with a weak D call TRBD1 (5 bases). The DNA for the CDR3 is TGTGCCACCTCGAGGGGACTAAATTCACCCCTCCACTTT. It translates to CATSRGLNSPLHF.